The T cell receptor beta chain under discussion was sequenced for a study of blood T cell repertoires in COVID-19. Authors' analysis steps: Amplification from reference gene primers served as the basis for estimated nucleated cell counts. Using immunoSEQ multiplex PCR, the repertoire was profiled, and TCRdb retains in-frame clones only, with some absent. Clone size and the V and J calls come from that table; the DNA yielded D and trimming. The sample lists approximately 90,000 clones, 86% occurring once. In this sample, this clone turned up once. Deletions cut 7 bases from V and 2 bases from J, with 9 bases between. The CDR3 is 11 amino acids. Germline loops: CDR1 SQVTM, CDR2 ANQGSEA.

V usage is TRBV29-1 and J usage is TRBJ2-7, with a possible D match to TRBD1 (6 bases). The origin of this receptor is an elderly man with active or convalescent COVID-19. Material: peripheral blood. The CDR3 loop is CSARTAYEQYF. The CDR3, as DNA: TGCAGCGCCAGGACAGCCTACGAGCAGTACTTC.